Listed below are T cell receptor beta chains from one sample, sequenced in a study of blood T cell repertoires in COVID-19. The repertoire was sequenced with immunoSEQ multiplex PCR; TCRdb's copy has only in-frame clones and lacks some. This sample yields fewer than 300,000 clones, of which 83% are seen a single time; around a tenth belongs to the top ten. Sequencing was carried out using peripheral blood. Receptors were obtained from a woman aged 45-60 years who had recovered from COVID-19. Each CDR3 is given with its conserved first and last residue. The D gene is left open where the match is weak. Clone size is shown for a subset of rows, as once, few, many or a class of expanded clone.

TRBJ1-6 | TRBD1 | . | TRBV4-3 | TGCGCCAGCAGCCAAGGGGACAGGGTTAATTCACCCCTCCACTTT | CASSQGDRVNSPLHF
TRBJ1-5 | TRBD1 | . | TRBV30 | TGTGCCTGGAGTGTTGTAGGGGGCGGTCAGCCCCAGCATTTT | CAWSVVGGGQPQHF
TRBJ1-6 | . | . | TRBV5-4 | TGTGCCAGCAGCACCGACGGGGACACGGGGGGAGGGTCACCCCTCCACTTT | CASSTDGDTGGGSPLHF
TRBJ1-5 | . | . | TRBV18 | TGTGCCAGCTCAGGTGGCGGTCCGGATCAGCCCCAGCATTTT | CASSGGGPDQPQHF
TRBJ2-7 | TRBD2 | . | TRBV5-1 | TGCGCCAGCAGCCGTGCGGCGGGAGCCGGAGAGCAGTACTTC | CASSRAAGAGEQYF
TRBJ2-2 | TRBD1 | . | TRBV5-6 | TGTGCCAGCAGCTGGGGACAGCAACCAGGGGGGGAGCTGTTTTTT | CASSWGQQPGGELFF
TRBJ1-3 | TRBD1 | . | TRBV10-3 | TGTGCCATCAGGGCCGGGACAGGGGGAAACACCATATATTTT | CAIRAGTGGNTIYF
TRBJ2-1 | TRBD2 | many | TRBV3-1/TRBV3-2 | TGTGCCAGCAGCCAATCCTTTGGTAGCGGGGGGAACTCGTACAATGAGCAGTTCTTC | CASSQSFGSGGNSYNEQFF
TRBJ1-3 | . | . | TRBV10-3 | TGTGCCATCAGTGAGGTGGAGGCTCTTTCCTATATCTCTGGAAACACCATATATTTT | CAISEVEALSYISGNTIYF
TRBJ2-1 | TRBD2 | . | TRBV7-2 | TGTGCCAGCAGCTGGGGACTAGCGGGGGGAATCAGCTATGAGCAGTTCTTC | CASSWGLAGGISYEQFF
TRBJ2-7 | . | few | TRBV19 | TGTGCCAGTAGTAAAGGGGACGGGGGCTCCTACGAGCAGTACTTC | CASSKGDGGSYEQYF
TRBJ1-3 | . | . | TRBV6-5 | TGTGCCGTTCGAACAGGTGTCGACTCTGGAAACACCATATATTTT | CAVRTGVDSGNTIYF
TRBJ1-6 | . | . | TRBV2 | TGTGCCAGCAGTAGTTCCGAGAATTCACCCCTCCACTTT | CASSSSENSPLHF
TRBJ1-5 | TRBD1 | . | TRBV28 | TGTGCCAGCAGCTTGACAGGGGCCTACAATCAGCCCCAGCATTTT | CASSLTGAYNQPQHF
TRBJ2-3 | . | . | TRBV19 | TGTGCCAGTAGTATTTCGAGACTTGATACGCAGTATTTT | CASSISRLDTQYF
TRBJ1-1 | . | once | TRBV2 | TGTGCCACCGCCCCCGAGTTGTTCACTGAAGCTTTCTTT | CATAPELFTEAFF
TRBJ2-7 | TRBD1 | . | TRBV11-3 | TGTGCCAGCAGCCGTTCCGGGACAGGGTACGAGCAGTACTTC | CASSRSGTGYEQYF
TRBJ2-2 | TRBD2 | . | TRBV2 | TGTGCCAGCAGTGATATTCTTCCGGGACTAGCGGCGGAGCTGTTTTTT | CASSDILPGLAAELFF
TRBJ1-5 | . | . | TRBV15 | TGTGCCACCAGCACCCACCTTGGGGCAGGCAATCAGCCCCAGCATTTT | CATSTHLGAGNQPQHF
TRBJ2-3 | TRBD1 | once | TRBV7-3 | TGTGCCAGCAGCGGAGGGGACAGGGGGCTTAGAGATACGCAGTATTTT | CASSGGDRGLRDTQYF
TRBJ2-1 | TRBD2 | once | TRBV2 | TGTGCCAGCAGTGGTTCGGGACTAGCCCTCAATGAGCAGTTCTTC | CASSGSGLALNEQFF
TRBJ2-1 | TRBD1 | . | TRBV3-1/TRBV3-2 | TGTGCCAGCAGCCATGGACAGGGAAGGCAGTTCTTC | CASSHGQGRQFF
TRBJ1-2 | TRBD1 | once | TRBV28 | TGTGCCACTACCCCGGGACAGGGCTTGTATGGCTACACCTTC | CATTPGQGLYGYTF
TRBJ2-3 | TRBD2 | few | TRBV6-6 | TGTGCCAGCAGTTACCCAGCGGGGGGGCTGGAAGATACGCAGTATTTT | CASSYPAGGLEDTQYF
TRBJ1-5 | . | . | TRBV4-1 | TGCGCCAGCAGCCAGGGGAGGGCTAGCAATCAGCCCCAGCATTTT | CASSQGRASNQPQHF
TRBJ1-6 | TRBD1 | . | TRBV7-8 | TGTGCCAGCAGCTTACTAGGGACAGGGGGCGCAGATAGTAATTCACCCCTCCACTTT | CASSLLGTGGADSNSPLHF
TRBJ2-7 | . | . | TRBV29-1 | TGCAGCGTTGAAGCAGGGCCCCCCTACGAGCAGTACTTC | CSVEAGPPYEQYF
TRBJ1-5 | . | . | TRBV12-3/TRBV12-4 | TGTGCCAGCAGTCTTCATCAGCCCCAGCATTTT | CASSLHQPQHF
TRBJ2-7 | . | . | TRBV3-1/TRBV3-2 | TGTGCCAGCAGCTTCCGACAGGCGTATGACTACGAGCAGTACTTC | CASSFRQAYDYEQYF
TRBJ1-4 | TRBD1 | . | TRBV4-3 | TGCGCCAGCAGCCAAGAAGGGGCCCAGGGGGGAAAACTGTTTTTT | CASSQEGAQGGKLFF
TRBJ1-6 | TRBD1 | . | TRBV27 | TGTGCCAGCAGTCCGGGACAGGGGGAGTATTCACCCCTCCACTTT | CASSPGQGEYSPLHF
TRBJ1-4 | . | . | TRBV20-1 | TGCAGTGCTAGTAAGCGGGCAAGTAATGAAAAACTGTTTTTT | CSASKRASNEKLFF
TRBJ1-1 | . | . | TRBV7-2 | TGTGCCAGCAGCTCCGGCCCGGGACTAAGGAACACTGAAGCTTTCTTT | CASSSGPGLRNTEAFF
TRBJ1-1 | . | . | TRBV5-1 | TGCGCCAGCAGCCCCGGCCGAGGGAACACTGAAGCTTTCTTT | CASSPGRGNTEAFF
TRBJ1-1 | . | . | TRBV3-1/TRBV3-2 | TGTGCCAGCAGCCAAATGGGGGGGGGAGACACTGAAGCTTTCTTT | CASSQMGGGDTEAFF
TRBJ2-2 | . | . | TRBV18 | TGTGCCAGCTCACCTGGACAATCCACCGGGGAGCTGTTTTTT | CASSPGQSTGELFF
TRBJ2-3 | TRBD2 | . | TRBV24-1 | TGTGCCACCAGTGTAGCGGGAGGGCCTATGACAGATACGCAGTATTTT | CATSVAGGPMTDTQYF
TRBJ2-2 | . | . | TRBV4-1 | TGCGCCAGCAGCCAAGATCGCGAGGGTGGGGAGCTGTTTTTT | CASSQDREGGELFF
TRBJ1-2 | TRBD1 | . | TRBV30 | TGTGCCTGGAGTGTACCTCGTGACAGGGATTCTGGTGGCTACACCTTC | CAWSVPRDRDSGGYTF
TRBJ1-4 | TRBD1 | . | TRBV29-1 | TGCAGCGCCAGGGGGCCCGGCGATCAAAAACTGTTTTTT | CSARGPGDQKLFF
TRBJ1-4 | . | . | TRBV18 | TGTGCCAGCTCACCGCAGAGGTCTGGCAGAGCAACTAATGAAAAACTGTTTTTT | CASSPQRSGRATNEKLFF
TRBJ2-3 | . | . | TRBV4-3 | TGCGCCAGCAGCCAAGATGAGAGGTCCACAGATACGCAGTATTTT | CASSQDERSTDTQYF
TRBJ2-3 | TRBD1 | . | TRBV5-1 | TGCGCCAGCAGCACACAGGGGTTCGATACGCAGTATTTT | CASSTQGFDTQYF
TRBJ2-1 | TRBD1 | . | TRBV4-3 | TGCGCCAGCAGCCTCGGGACAGGGTCCTACAATGAGCAGTTCTTC | CASSLGTGSYNEQFF
TRBJ2-7 | . | . | TRBV6-6 | TGTGCCAGCAGGCCACAGGGCGCCTACGAGCAGTACTTC | CASRPQGAYEQYF